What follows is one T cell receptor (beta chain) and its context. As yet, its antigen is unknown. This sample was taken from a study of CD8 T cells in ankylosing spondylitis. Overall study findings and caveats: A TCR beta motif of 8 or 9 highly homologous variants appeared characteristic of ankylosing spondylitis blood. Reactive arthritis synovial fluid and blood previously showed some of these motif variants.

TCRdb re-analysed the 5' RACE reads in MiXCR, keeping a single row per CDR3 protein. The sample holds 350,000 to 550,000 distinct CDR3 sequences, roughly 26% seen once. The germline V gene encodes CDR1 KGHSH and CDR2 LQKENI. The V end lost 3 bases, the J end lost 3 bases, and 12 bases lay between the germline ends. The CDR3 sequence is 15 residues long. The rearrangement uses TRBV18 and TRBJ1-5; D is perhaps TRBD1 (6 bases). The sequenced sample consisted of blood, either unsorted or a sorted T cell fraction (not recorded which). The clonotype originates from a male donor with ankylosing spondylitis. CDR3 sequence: CASSPPGTFNQPQHF. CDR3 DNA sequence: TGTGCCAGCTCACCCCCAGGGACATTCAATCAGCCCCAGCATTTT.